Listed here is a single T cell receptor (beta chain). Germline CDR1 and CDR2: SEHNR and FQNEAQ (reference sequence). V gave up 4 bases and J gave up 5 bases; unmatched junction bases: 7. The CDR3 spans 15 residues. The data belong to a study of radiotherapy plus CTLA-4 blockade in lung cancer. Assay: immunoSEQ multiplex PCR; the TCRdb copy retains only in-frame clones and omits some. The data contain some 15,000 clones, roughly two thirds of them singletons. This clonotype was sampled from a human donor with non-small cell lung cancer whose response to radiotherapy plus ipilimumab could not be evaluated. This chain joins TRBV7-9 and TRBJ2-1; 8 bases are a match to TRBD1. Sequenced material: peripheral blood, taken from a patient treated with radiotherapy plus ipilimumab. CDR3 amino acids: CASSSFGQGHNEQFF. CDR3 nucleotides: TGTGCCAGCAGCTCATTCGGACAGGGACACAATGAGCAGTTCTTC.